The 24 T cell receptor beta chains below all came from one sample that was sequenced in a study of cytomegalovirus exposure and HLA in healthy donors. The PCR used 60 Vbeta and 13 Jbeta primers. The repertoire was sequenced with immunoSEQ multiplex PCR; TCRdb's copy has only in-frame clones and lacks some. This sample carries about 130,000 clones, roughly four fifths of them seen once, and the ten largest clones take 1% to 1.5%. Source material: PBMCs. The receptors were gathered from a boy aged 10-17 years in good health and CMV-seronegative.

The chain combines TRBV30 with TRBJ2-1; D unclear. Germline V gene sequence: CDR1 GTSNPN, CDR2 SVGIG (reference sequence). Between the trimmed V and J ends, which lost 1 base and 0 bases, there was a span of 10 bases. The CDR3 is made up of 15 amino acids. In DNA, the CDR3 is TGTGCCTGGAGTGGTCTAGTCAGCTCCTACAATGAGCAGTTCTTC. It is translated as CAWSGLVSSYNEQFF. The full variable domain, in which reference TRBV30 and TRBJ2-1 provide the parts outside the CDR3, is SQTIHQWPATLVQPVGSPLSLECTVEGTSNPNLYWYRQAAGRGLQLLFYSVGIGQISSEVPQNLSASRPQDRQFILSSKKLLLSDSGFYLCAWSGLVSSYNEQFFGPGTRLTVL.

This clone was detected only once. This chain connects TRBV28 to TRBJ2-7; TRBD2 aligns across 8 bases. The CDR3 covers 15 residues. V gave up 6 bases and J gave up 3 bases; unmatched junction bases: 10. The germline V gene has CDR1 MDHEN and CDR2 SYDVKM. The CDR3 nucleotides read TGTGCCAGCAGCCCCCCGGGAGGGCGCTACTACGAGCAGTACTTC. This sequence encodes CASSPPGGRYYEQYF.

This clone appeared a single time. This sequence joins TRBV4-3 and TRBJ1-2; perhaps TRBD1 as D (6 bases). The CDR3 has 15 amino acids. The germline V gene encodes CDR1 LGHNA and CDR2 YSLEER. Between the trimmed V and J ends, which lost 1 base and 4 bases, there was a span of 13 bases. For the CDR3, the DNA is TGCGCCAGCAGCCAAGGGTACAGGGTTGGCTATGGCTACACCTTC. Its protein is CASSQGYRVGYGYTF.

The rearrangement links TRBV7-2 to TRBJ2-1, with 11 nucleotides matching TRBD2. CDR3 length equals 16 residues. Losses at the gene ends were 5 bases for V and 6 bases for J; bases not matched to a gene: 9. Germline CDR1 is SGHTA and CDR2 is FQGNSA. The CDR3 region has the DNA TGTGCCAGCAGCGGGTTTGGGCTAGCGGGAGGCAATGAGCAGTTCTTC. The encoded protein is CASSGFGLAGGNEQFF.

This clone was observed once. V usage is TRBV5-6 and J usage is TRBJ1-5; D gene ambiguous. V was trimmed by 2 bases and J by 7 bases, leaving 13 bases between them. CDR1 SGHDT and CDR2 YYEEEE come from the germline V gene. This CDR3 spans 14 amino acids. CDR3 sequence (DNA): TGTGCCAGCAGCTTAGGCGGCGATCTCCAGCCCCAGCATTTT. It yields the protein CASSLGGDLQPQHF.

The chain employs TRBV9 and TRBJ2-3; D gene ambiguous. CDR3 length equals 13 residues. Germline V gene sequence: CDR1 SGDLS, CDR2 YYNGEE. V lost 0 bases, J lost 6 bases, and 8 bases lay in between. DNA for the CDR3: TGTGCCAGCAGCGTAGTACCCGCGGATACGCAGTATTTT. It translates to CASSVVPADTQYF. Based on the CDR3 plus reference TRBV9 and TRBJ2-3, the full variable domain is DSGVTQTPKHLITATGQRVTLRCSPRSGDLSVYWYQQSLDQGLQFLIQYYNGEERAKGNILERFSAQQFPDLHSELNLSSLELGDSALYFCASSVVPADTQYFGPGTRLTVL.

As to this clone: Different DNA sequences within this sample yield the same CDR3. The V call is TRBV29-1, the J call TRBJ2-2; D is unclear. CDR1 and CDR2 (germline): SQVTM, ANQGSEA. V lost 3 bases to trimming and J lost 7 bases, with 6 bases between them. The CDR3 sequence is 11 residues long. The CDR3 reads CSVDGGGELFF. The CDR3 nucleotides are TGCAGCGTTGACGGTGGCGGGGAGCTGTTTTTT.

This rearrangement joins TRBV30 to TRBJ2-7; 7 nucleotides align to TRBD1. The germline V gene encodes CDR1 GTSNPN and CDR2 SVGIG (reference sequence). The CDR3 consists of 11 residues. Unmatched junction bases numbered 3, after V lost 5 bases and J lost 5 bases. In DNA form, the CDR3 reads TGTGCCTGGTATACAGGGGACGAGCAGTACTTC. Protein sequence: CAWYTGDEQYF.

The V and J genes are TRBV6-1 and TRBJ2-5, with 7 bases fitting TRBD2. This CDR3 has 16 residues. CDR1 and CDR2 (germline): MNHNS, SASEGT. V lost 2 bases to trimming and J lost 5 bases; unmatched junction nucleotides: 11. CDR3 nucleotides: TGTGCCAGCAGTGAAAGCCCCGGGGAGGGGCGGGAGACCCAGTACTTC. Translation gives CASSESPGEGRETQYF.

The chain recombines TRBV10-2 with TRBJ2-2; no clear D gene. Germline values: CDR1 WSHSY, CDR2 SAAADI. V dropped 2 bases and J dropped 6 bases, with 13 bases sitting between them. The CDR3 runs 15 residues. For the CDR3, the DNA is TGCGCCAGCAGTGAGGTCGGTCCCTCGGCCGGGGAGCTGTTTTTT. As protein: CASSEVGPSAGELFF.

The chain uses TRBV27 and TRBJ2-5, with TRBD1 as a possible D gene (6 bases). V dropped 2 bases and J dropped 4 bases, with 11 bases sitting between them. Germline loops: CDR1 MNHEY, CDR2 SMNVEV (reference sequence). This CDR3 contains 14 residues. The CDR3 DNA reads as TGTGCCAGCAGTTTAAGTCCAGGGGCAGAGACCCAGTACTTC. Amino acid sequence: CASSLSPGAETQYF.

This clone was counted once. J is TRBJ2-1 and V is TRBV6-1; TRBD1 matches 9 bases. Germline V CDR1 and CDR2: MNHNS, SASEGT. Trimming cost V 4 bases and J 4 bases; bases outside gene matches: 5. The CDR3 loop spans 15 amino acids. The CDR3 sequence is CASSVTGQGYNEQFF. The CDR3 nucleotides read TGTGCCAGCAGTGTGACGGGACAGGGTTACAATGAGCAGTTCTTC.

The chain employs TRBV13 and TRBJ2-7, with 8 bases identical to TRBD1. In germline, CDR1 is PRHDT, CDR2 FYEKMQ (reference sequence). The CDR3 totals 14 residues. The J segment lost 7 bases and the V segment lost 5 bases, leaving 10 bases of the junction unmatched. Here the CDR3 DNA reads TGTGCCAGCAGCACCCGACAGGGGCCTGGGGAGCAGTACTTC. It codes for CASSTRQGPGEQYF.

The chain is built from TRBV27 and TRBJ2-7; 9 bases are a match to TRBD1. Unmatched junction bases numbered 12, after V lost 5 bases and J lost 7 bases. Germline loops: CDR1 MNHEY, CDR2 SMNVEV (reference sequence). CDR3 length equals 15 residues. The CDR3 DNA reads as TGTGCCAGCAGTCTTCGACAGGGGGGGAGATGGGAGCAGTACTTC. Residues: CASSLRQGGRWEQYF.

The rearrangement joins TRBV6-5 to TRBJ1-5; the D is unclear. This CDR3 comprises 13 residues. Germline loops: CDR1 MNHEY, CDR2 SVGAGI. The ends were cut back, 3 bases at V and 4 bases at J, with 7 bases in the middle. In DNA form, the CDR3 reads TGTGCCAGCAGTTATGAGAGGAATCAGCCCCAGCATTTT. As protein: CASSYERNQPQHF.

Comments on this clone: A junction end diverges from the germline sequence, so it may reflect a read error. V usage is TRBV30 and J usage is TRBJ2-7, with 9 bases identical to TRBD1. From germline, CDR1 is GTSNPN and CDR2 SVGIG (reference sequence). CDR3 length: 12 residues. The DNA of the CDR3 is TGTGCCTGTACACCGGGACAGGGTTCGACGAGCTTC. Its translation: CACTPGQGSTSF.

The chain has TRBV29-1 and TRBJ2-5; possibly TRBD2 for D (5 bases). The V end was cut by 6 bases, the J end by 0 bases, with 11 bases between. CDR1 is SQVTM and CDR2 is ANQGSEA in the germline V gene. There are 13 residues in the CDR3. The CDR3 protein is CSVHGENQETQYF. The DNA of the CDR3 is TGCAGCGTGCACGGGGAAAACCAAGAGACCCAGTACTTC.

The rearrangement links TRBV19 to TRBJ2-7, with 11 bases aligning to TRBD2. From germline, CDR1 is LNHDA and CDR2 SQIVND (reference sequence). There are 16 residues in the CDR3. Trimming at V came to 5 bases and at J to 7 bases, leaving 13 bases not matched to a gene. The CDR3 DNA follows: TGTGCCAGTAGTCCTTCGGGACTAGCGGAACCTTTTGAGCAGTACTTC. This translates into CASSPSGLAEPFEQYF.

This rearrangement joins TRBV2 to TRBJ2-7; 10 positions agree with TRBD1. Germline V gene lookup returns CDR1 SNHLY and CDR2 FYNNEI. CDR3 length equals 13 residues. The junction had 4 bases not matched to a gene; V was cut back by 6 bases and J by 5 bases. The CDR3 region has the DNA TGTGCCAGCAGGGGGGGGACAGGGGACGAGCAGTACTTC. Protein product: CASRGGTGDEQYF.

The rearrangement uses TRBV6-4 and TRBJ2-1; possible D gene TRBD2, 5 bases. The CDR3 runs 14 residues. Germline CDR1 MRHNA, CDR2 SNTAGT. V was shortened by 2 bases and J by 7 bases, with 12 bases between the two germline ends. CDR3 protein: CASSDLNSENEQFF. DNA of the CDR3: TGTGCCAGCAGTGACCTTAATAGCGAAAATGAGCAGTTCTTC.

A few counts support this clone. This chain uses TRBV5-4 with TRBJ2-1; D is unresolved. Germline CDR1 SGHNT, CDR2 YYREEE (reference sequence). Trimming stripped 3 bases from V and 0 bases from J, with 4 bases between. The CDR3 sequence is 13 residues long. Here the CDR3 DNA reads TGTGCCAGCAGCTCCAGCTCCTACAATGAGCAGTTCTTC. The encoded protein is CASSSSSYNEQFF.

As regards this clone: This specimen includes other DNA sequences encoding the same CDR3. The V and J genes are TRBV27 and TRBJ1-1, with 8 bases fitting TRBD1. In germline, CDR1 is MNHEY, CDR2 SMNVEV (reference sequence). The CDR3 is 14 amino acids. V was clipped by 3 bases and J by 1 base; unmatched bases: 1. The CDR3 bases are TGTGCCAGCAGTTTGACAGGGGCGAACACTGAAGCTTTCTTT. This encodes CASSLTGANTEAFF.

This clone was counted a single time. V and J are TRBV7-9 and TRBJ2-1, with 10 bases that match TRBD2. CDR1 SEHNR and CDR2 FQNEAQ come from the germline V gene (reference sequence). This CDR3 is built from 14 residues. V was pared by 3 bases and J by 8 bases, with 4 bases of the junction left unmatched. CDR3 loop: CASSFGLADHEQFF. The CDR3 DNA is TGTGCCAGCAGCTTCGGACTAGCGGACCATGAGCAGTTCTTC.

The chain uses TRBV11-2 and TRBJ2-1; 8 bases are shared with TRBD2. The trim removed 6 bases at V and 8 bases at J, leaving 15 bases unmatched. Germline CDR1 is SGHAT and CDR2 is FQNNGV. CDR3 length equals 16 residues. The CDR3 protein is CASSPRLAGVQYEQFF. The CDR3 DNA reads TGTGCCAGCAGTCCTCGGCTAGCGGGTGTGCAGTATGAGCAGTTCTTC.